This entry lists 27 T cell receptor beta chains sequenced from one sample in a study of T cells in Graves' hyperthyroidism and ophthalmopathy. The investigators amplified TCR beta CDR3 regions from RNA transcripts. Carried out on the TCR CDR3, a first-round RT-PCR used the HTBI primer set. From the multiplex PCR reads, TCRdb called clonotypes with MiXCR, one entry per CDR3 protein. The sample yields more than 450,000 distinct CDR3 sequences, about 15% seen once. Sequences were obtained from blood. The receptors were gathered from a woman aged 40 to 50 with Graves' hyperthyroidism.

The rearrangement links TRBV12-3 or TRBV12-4 to TRBJ2-1; 12 bases agree with TRBD2. This CDR3 spans 14 amino acids. V shed 6 bases, J shed 7 bases, and the junction held 4 bases outside the gene matches. The DNA of the CDR3 is TGTGCCAGCAGATGGACTAGCGGGATGAATGAGCAGTTCTTC. Its protein product is CASRWTSGMNEQFF.

This clonotype showed up many times. This chain joins TRBV12-3 or TRBV12-4 and TRBJ2-7; perhaps D is TRBD1 or TRBD2 (5 bases each). The length of the CDR3 is 13 residues. The germline V and J ends were trimmed by 2 bases and 4 bases, with 9 bases remaining between them. The CDR3 coding sequence is TGTGCCAGCAGTTTAAGACAGCGGTACGAGCAGTACTTC. Its translation is CASSLRQRYEQYF.

This sequence joins TRBV4-1 and TRBJ1-5; D ambiguous. Trimming pared 5 bases from V and 1 base from J, leaving 12 bases between. This CDR3 comprises 15 residues. Germline V gene data show CDR1 as MGHRA and CDR2 as YSYEKL. This chain's CDR3 is CASSETSRSNQPQHF. CDR3 coding DNA: TGCGCCAGCAGCGAAACATCGAGAAGCAATCAGCCCCAGCATTTT.

This clonotype was found many times. The chain joins TRBV7-2 to TRBJ2-5, with D perhaps assigned TRBD1 or TRBD2 (5 bases each). The CDR3 loop spans 13 amino acids. V was cut by 5 bases and J by 4 bases, with 11 bases left in between. Per the germline V gene, CDR1 is SGHTA and CDR2 is FQGNSA. In DNA form, the CDR3 reads TGTGCCAGCAGCAGGGGACCGACAGAGACCCAGTACTTC. Translation gives CASSRGPTETQYF.

This clonotype occurred many times. The chain joins TRBV11-2 to TRBJ2-7, with 12 bases that match TRBD2. The V gene end was trimmed by 1 base and the J gene end by 5 bases; junction bases not matched to a gene: 3. Germline CDR1 SGHAT, CDR2 FQNNGV. There are 15 residues in the CDR3. CDR3 DNA sequence: TGTGCCAGCAGCTTAGGACTAGCGGGAGTTGACGAGCAGTACTTC. Translating it yields CASSLGLAGVDEQYF.

This clonotype was seen ten or more times. The gene calls are TRBV12-3 or TRBV12-4 and TRBJ2-1; tentatively, D is TRBD1 or TRBD2 (5 bases each). Trimming shortened V by 3 bases and J by 4 bases, and 13 bases separated the two germline ends. CDR3 length: 15 amino acids. The CDR3 coding sequence is TGTGCCAGCAGTTTTGCAGGGACCTGGTACAATGAGCAGTTCTTC. Amino acid sequence: CASSFAGTWYNEQFF.

There are many counts of this clonotype. The chain uses TRBV7-2 and TRBJ2-1, with 8 bases identical to TRBD1. The CDR3 covers 16 residues. V was pared by 1 base and J by 5 bases, with 7 bases of the junction left unmatched. Germline CDR1 SGHTA, CDR2 FQGNSA. CDR3: CASSLVRQGANNEQFF. CDR3 bases: TGTGCCAGCAGCTTAGTGCGCCAGGGGGCAAACAATGAGCAGTTCTTC.

This clonotype was counted a few times. The J gene is TRBJ1-1, the V gene TRBV7-6, with 8 nucleotides matching TRBD1. V dropped 2 bases and J dropped 1; count of bases not matched to a gene: 3. There are 15 residues in the CDR3. Germline CDR1 and CDR2: SGHVS and FNYEAQ. CDR3 DNA: TGTGCCAGCAGCTTAACCGGACAGGGGAACACTGAAGCTTTCTTT. Translating gives CASSLTGQGNTEAFF.

Ten or more counts support this clonotype. CDR3 protein: CASSDSTHYEQYF. The CDR3 DNA sequence: TGTGCCAGCAGTGACAGTACCCACTACGAGCAGTACTTC. The chain is built from TRBV12-3 or TRBV12-4 and TRBJ2-7; D might be TRBD1 (5 bases). V shed 5 bases and J shed 3 bases, with 11 bases lying between them. The CDR3 has 13 amino acids.

In this sample, this clonotype turned up many times. The chain carries TRBV3-1 and TRBJ1-3; 7 nucleotides agree with TRBD1. Looked up from germline, CDR1 is LGHDT and CDR2 is YNNKEL (reference sequence). The trim removed 7 bases at V and 2 bases at J, leaving 5 bases unmatched. The length of the CDR3 is 14 residues. As DNA, the CDR3 is TGTGCCAGCACTTACAGGGGTGCTGGAAACACCATATATTTT. The encoded protein is CASTYRGAGNTIYF.

This clonotype was observed at least ten times. The chain couples TRBV9 to TRBJ2-7; 9 bases line up with TRBD1. Germline lookup yields CDR1 SGDLS and CDR2 YYNGEE. V gave up 4 bases and J gave up 4 bases; unmatched junction bases: 12. CDR3 length: 16 amino acids. In DNA form, the CDR3 reads TGTGCCAGCAGCTCCCGGGACGGGACAGGGTTGTACGAGCAGTACTTC. Protein product: CASSSRDGTGLYEQYF.

The V call is TRBV25-1, the J call TRBJ2-5; D not resolved. Trimming took 1 base from V and 5 from J, leaving 11 bases between them. The germline CDR1 and CDR2 sequences are MGHDK and SYGVNS. CDR3 length equals 14 residues. Here the CDR3 reads CASSESEVVETQYF. CDR3 sequence (DNA): TGTGCCAGCAGTGAATCTGAGGTGGTGGAGACCCAGTACTTC.

This clonotype was seen only a few times. CDR3 region: CASSQPPGAAHNPTSDQPQHF. In DNA form, the CDR3 reads TGCGCCAGCAGCCAACCGCCGGGGGCCGCGCACAACCCAACCTCCGATCAGCCCCAGCATTTT. The chain has TRBV4-3 and TRBJ1-5, with TRBD1 as a possible D gene (6 bases). The V and J ends lost 2 bases and 5 bases respectively, with 31 bases between them. The CDR3 covers 21 residues. Germline assignment: CDR1 LGHNA and CDR2 YSLEER.

In this sample, this clonotype turned up many times. The chain has TRBV3-1 and TRBJ2-1; 15 bases align to TRBD2. The CDR3 covers 15 residues. Trimming removed 0 bases from V and 10 bases from J; junction bases left unmatched: 1. Germline V CDR1 and CDR2: LGHDT, YNNKEL (reference sequence). Here the CDR3 reads CASSQDGTSGREQFF. CDR3 sequence (DNA): TGTGCCAGCAGCCAAGATGGGACTAGCGGGAGGGAGCAGTTCTTC.

This clonotype has ten or more counts. V is TRBV29-1 and J is TRBJ2-6; TRBD1 matches at 7 bases. The germline V gene encodes CDR1 SQVTM and CDR2 ANQGSEA. The CDR3 loop spans 16 amino acids. V dropped 2 bases and J dropped 2; count of bases not matched to a gene: 6. DNA for the CDR3: TGCAGCGTTGAACAACAGGGGAAGGCTGGGGCCAACGTCCTGACTTTC. Protein product: CSVEQQGKAGANVLTF.

This clonotype was counted a few times. CDR3 coding DNA: TGTGCCAGCAGTCCGTTAGGGACTAGCGGGAAGGTTGAGCAGTTCTTC. It encodes CASSPLGTSGKVEQFF. The J gene is TRBJ2-1, the V gene TRBV28, with 13 positions matching TRBD2. J lost 9 bases, V lost 5 bases, and 10 bases had no gene match. Germline loops: CDR1 MDHEN, CDR2 SYDVKM. CDR3 length: 16 amino acids.

The rearrangement uses TRBV5-1 and TRBJ1-4; tentative D call: TRBD1 (6 bases). V lost 3 bases, J lost 0 bases, and 12 bases lay in between. The CDR3 has 16 residues. CDR1 is SGHRS, CDR2 YFSETQ, per germline. CDR3 sequence: CASSYTGTATNEKLFF. In DNA, the CDR3 is TGCGCCAGCAGCTACACAGGGACGGCAACTAATGAAAAACTGTTTTTT.

This clonotype turned up a few times. This sequence joins TRBV10-3 and TRBJ1-1, with D possibly TRBD1 on 6 matching bases. This CDR3 contains 12 residues. Per germline, CDR1 ENHRY and CDR2 SYGVKD. With 7 bases removed from V and 5 bases from J, the gap between germline ends came to 11 bases. This CDR3 reads CAINNRDTEAFF. The CDR3 DNA reads TGTGCCATCAATAACAGGGATACTGAAGCTTTCTTT.

There are many counts of this clonotype. The chain carries TRBV11-2 and TRBJ2-3, with D unclear. Trimming pared 4 bases from V and 2 bases from J, leaving 7 bases between. The CDR3 runs to 13 residues. Per the germline V gene, CDR1 is SGHAT and CDR2 is FQNNGV. The CDR3 spells CASSSDFTDTQYF. The CDR3 nucleotides are TGTGCCAGCAGCTCCGACTTCACAGATACGCAGTATTTT.

This clonotype has a handful of counts. The chain joins TRBV4-1 to TRBJ2-1; no firm D call. The CDR3 has 12 amino acids. Germline-derived CDR1 and CDR2 are MGHRA and YSYEKL. The V and J ends lost 8 bases and 7 bases respectively, with 12 bases between them. This CDR3 reads CASLTGGNEQFF. The DNA for the CDR3 is TGCGCCAGCCTGACTGGTGGGAATGAGCAGTTCTTC.

V is TRBV19 and J is TRBJ2-1; D gene unclear. Trimming pared 6 bases from V and 0 bases from J, leaving 6 bases between. CDR1 LNHDA and CDR2 SQIVND come from the germline V gene (reference sequence). The CDR3 spans 13 residues. The CDR3 nucleotides read TGTGCCAGTAGATCAGACTCCTACAATGAGCAGTTCTTC. Protein: CASRSDSYNEQFF. The full variable domain, completed using reference TRBV19 and TRBJ2-1, is DGGITQSPKYLFRKEGQNVTLSCEQNLNHDAMYWYRQDPGQGLRLIYYSQIVNDFQKGDIAEGYSVSREKKESFPLTVTSAQKNPTAFYLCASRSDSYNEQFFGPGTRLTVL.

This clonotype has a count of ten or more. The genes are TRBV12-3 or TRBV12-4 and TRBJ2-5, with 7 positions matching TRBD2. This CDR3 has 14 amino acids. V lost 2 bases and J lost 3; bases outside the gene matches: 3. CDR3 coding DNA: TGTGCCAGCAGTTTATCCGCGGGAGAAGAGACCCAGTACTTC. Protein sequence: CASSLSAGEETQYF.

V is TRBV19 and J is TRBJ2-7, with TRBD2 as a possible D gene (6 bases). The germline V gene encodes CDR1 LNHDA and CDR2 SQIVND (reference sequence). Trimming cost V 4 bases and J 7 bases, with 17 bases left between them. The CDR3 extends over 14 amino acids. CDR3 sequence reads: CASSTLGEAEEQYF. The CDR3 DNA reads as TGTGCCAGTAGTACCTTGGGGGAGGCGGAGGAGCAGTACTTC.

This clonotype was found a few times. V gene TRBV28 combines with J gene TRBJ1-4, with 8 nucleotides matching TRBD1. CDR3 length: 14 residues. The ends lost 5 bases at V and 7 bases at J; junction bases unmatched: 6. CDR1 is MDHEN and CDR2 is SYDVKM in the germline V gene. The CDR3 here is CASSTGTGPEKLFF. In nucleotides, the CDR3 is TGTGCCAGCAGTACCGGGACAGGTCCTGAAAAACTGTTTTTT. Filled out from reference TRBV28 and TRBJ1-4, the complete variable domain reads DVKVTQSSRYLVKRTGEKVFLECVQDMDHENMFWYRQDPGLGLRLIYFSYDVKMKEKGDIPEGYSVSREKKERFSLILESASTNQTSMYLCASSTGTGPEKLFFGSGTQLSVL.

Many counts were recorded for this clonotype. The chain has TRBV30 and TRBJ1-1; the D is unclear. Germline assignment: CDR1 GTSNPN and CDR2 SVGIG (reference sequence). V was clipped by 1 base and J by 5 bases, with 11 bases between them. The CDR3 has 13 residues. Here the CDR3 DNA reads TGTGCCTGGAGTGCCAATCTTGGAACTGAAGCTTTCTTT. It encodes CAWSANLGTEAFF. Full variable domain (rest looked up from reference TRBV30 and TRBJ1-1): SQTIHQWPATLVQPVGSPLSLECTVEGTSNPNLYWYRQAAGRGLQLLFYSVGIGQISSEVPQNLSASRPQDRQFILSSKKLLLSDSGFYLCAWSANLGTEAFFGQGTRLTVV.

The sample holds a few counts of this clonotype. V usage is TRBV2 and J usage is TRBJ2-3; D not certain. The CDR3 contains 13 residues. CDR1 is SNHLY and CDR2 is FYNNEI in the germline V gene. Trimming pared 6 bases from V and 0 bases from J, leaving 7 bases between. The CDR3 loop is CASSYISTDTQYF. CDR3 coding DNA: TGTGCCAGCAGCTACATTAGCACAGATACGCAGTATTTT.

This clonotype has a count of ten or more. The J gene is TRBJ1-2, the V gene TRBV7-6, with 7 positions matching TRBD1. The CDR3 has 15 amino acids. V shed 2 bases and J 6 bases; nucleotides not matched to a gene: 9. Germline CDR1 is SGHVS and CDR2 is FNYEAQ. CDR3 nucleotide sequence: TGTGCCAGCAGCTTATACCCGGGACAGAAGGATGGCTACACCTTC. It is translated as CASSLYPGQKDGYTF. Full variable domain (outside the CDR3, taken from reference TRBV7-6 and TRBJ1-2): GAGVSQSPRYKVTKRGQDVALRCDPISGHVSLYWYRQALGQGPEFLTYFNYEAQQDKSGLPNDRFSAERPEGSISTLTIQRTEQRDSAMYRCASSLYPGQKDGYTFGSGTRLTVV.